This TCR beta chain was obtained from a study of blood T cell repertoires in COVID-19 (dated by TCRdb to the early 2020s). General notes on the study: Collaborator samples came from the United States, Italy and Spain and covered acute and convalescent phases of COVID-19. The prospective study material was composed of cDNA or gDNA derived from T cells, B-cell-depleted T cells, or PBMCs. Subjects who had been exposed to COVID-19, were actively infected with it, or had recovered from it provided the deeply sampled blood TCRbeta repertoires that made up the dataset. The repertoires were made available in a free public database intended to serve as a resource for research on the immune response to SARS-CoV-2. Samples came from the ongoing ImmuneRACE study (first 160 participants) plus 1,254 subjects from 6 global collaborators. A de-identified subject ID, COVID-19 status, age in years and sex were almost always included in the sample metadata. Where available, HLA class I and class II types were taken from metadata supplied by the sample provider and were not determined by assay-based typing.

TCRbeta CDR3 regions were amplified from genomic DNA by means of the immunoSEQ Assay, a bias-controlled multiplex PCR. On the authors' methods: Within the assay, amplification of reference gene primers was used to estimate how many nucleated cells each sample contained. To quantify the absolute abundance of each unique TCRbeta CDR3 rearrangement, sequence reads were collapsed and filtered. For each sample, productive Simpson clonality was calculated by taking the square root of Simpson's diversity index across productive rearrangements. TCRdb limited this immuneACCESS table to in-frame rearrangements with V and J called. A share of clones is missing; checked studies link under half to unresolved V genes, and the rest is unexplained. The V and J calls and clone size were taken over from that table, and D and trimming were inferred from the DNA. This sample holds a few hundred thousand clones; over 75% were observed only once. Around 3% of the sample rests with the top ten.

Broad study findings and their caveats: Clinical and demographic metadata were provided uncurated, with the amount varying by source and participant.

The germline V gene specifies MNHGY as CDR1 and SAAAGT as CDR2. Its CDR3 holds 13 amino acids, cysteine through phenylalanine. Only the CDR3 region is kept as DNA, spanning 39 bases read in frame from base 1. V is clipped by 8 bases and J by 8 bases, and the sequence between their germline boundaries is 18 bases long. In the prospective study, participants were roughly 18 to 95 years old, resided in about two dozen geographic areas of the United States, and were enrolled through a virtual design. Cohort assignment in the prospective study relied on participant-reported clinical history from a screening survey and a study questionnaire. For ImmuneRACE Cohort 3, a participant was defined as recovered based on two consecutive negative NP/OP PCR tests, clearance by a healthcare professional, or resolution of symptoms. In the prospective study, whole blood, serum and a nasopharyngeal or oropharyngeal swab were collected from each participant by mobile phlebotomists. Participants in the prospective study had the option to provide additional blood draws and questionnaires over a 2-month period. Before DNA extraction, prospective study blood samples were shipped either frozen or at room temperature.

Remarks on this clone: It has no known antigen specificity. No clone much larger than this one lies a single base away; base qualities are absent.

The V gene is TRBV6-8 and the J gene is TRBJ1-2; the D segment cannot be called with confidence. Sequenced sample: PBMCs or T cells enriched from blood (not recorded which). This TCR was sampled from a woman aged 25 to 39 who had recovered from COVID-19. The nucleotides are TGTGCCAGCCCGAGACAAGAATTGCGAGGCTACACCTTC. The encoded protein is CASPRQELRGYTF.